Presented here are 21 T cell receptor beta chains from one specimen sequenced in a study of blood T cell repertoires in COVID-19. This table comes from immunoSEQ multiplex PCR, and its TCRdb copy is limited to in-frame clones, with some not included. The sample yields 80,000 to 100,000 clones, 82% seen once. Sequencing was carried out using peripheral blood. These receptors originate from a man between 65 and 80 years old with active or convalescent COVID-19.

The chain employs TRBV5-1 and TRBJ2-2; 10 bases are a match to TRBD2. CDR1 SGHRS and CDR2 YFSETQ come from the germline V gene. V trimming: 0 bases; J trimming: 5 bases; junction bases outside the gene matches: 7. The CDR3 sequence is 17 residues long. The DNA for the CDR3 is TGCGCCAGCAGCTTGGTAGCGGGGGGACGACGGACCGGGGAGCTGTTTTTT. Translation: CASSLVAGGRRTGELFF.

The J gene is TRBJ1-2, the V gene TRBV28; perhaps TRBD1 as D (5 bases). CDR1 is MDHEN and CDR2 is SYDVKM in the germline V gene. The CDR3 length is 15 residues. Trimming removed 8 bases from V and 4 bases from J, with 20 bases in between. The chain's CDR3 is CASRPKTRVFYGYTF. The DNA of the CDR3 is TGTGCCAGCCGCCCCAAGACCAGGGTCTTCTATGGCTACACCTTC.

This rearrangement joins TRBV5-5 to TRBJ1-4; 7 nucleotides match TRBD1. Germline V gene sequence: CDR1 SGHKS, CDR2 YYEKEE (reference sequence). Trimming removed 4 bases from V and 8 bases from J; junction bases left unmatched: 8. The CDR3 is 14 residues long. For the CDR3, the DNA is TGTGCCAGCAGCACTCGACAGGGTGGAGAAAAACTGTTTTTT. It codes for CASSTRQGGEKLFF.

The gene calls are TRBV18 and TRBJ1-4; the match to TRBD1 covers 11 bases. The CDR3 spans 17 residues. Germline V gene sequence: CDR1 KGHSH, CDR2 LQKENI. V shed 6 bases and J 8 bases; nucleotides not matched to a gene: 14. Here the CDR3 reads CASSRTGGVEDGEKLFF. The CDR3 DNA reads TGTGCCAGCTCCCGGACAGGGGGCGTGGAGGACGGAGAAAAACTGTTTTTT.

The chain joins TRBV11-2 to TRBJ1-5; TRBD1 might be the D (5 bases). Trimming took off 5 bases at V and 0 bases at J, with 8 bases between the two ends. The CDR3 sequence is 14 residues long. The V gene's germline CDR1 is SGHAT and CDR2 FQNNGV. The CDR3 bases are TGTGCCAGCAGCCCGGACACTAGCAATCAGCCCCAGCATTTT. It yields the protein CASSPDTSNQPQHF.

The V call is TRBV3-1 (or the pseudogene TRBV3-2), the J call TRBJ2-3; maybe TRBD1 (6 bases). CDR3 size: 12 residues. With 6 bases removed from V and 2 bases from J, the gap between germline ends came to 6 bases. CDR1 is LGHDT, CDR2 YNNKEL, per germline (reference sequence). CDR3 amino acids: CASRGATDTQYF. The DNA for the CDR3 is TGTGCCAGCAGGGGGGCCACAGATACGCAGTATTTT.

The J gene is TRBJ1-2, the V gene TRBV18; 7 nucleotides align to TRBD1. This CDR3 is 16 amino acids long. V lost 6 bases to trimming and J lost 4 bases; unmatched junction nucleotides: 14. The V gene's germline CDR1 is KGHSH and CDR2 LQKENI. CDR3 bases: TGTGCCAGCTCTCCATCTACAGGGGAAAGGGGCTATGGCTACACCTTC. It yields the protein CASSPSTGERGYGYTF.

This chain links TRBV27 with TRBJ2-7, with TRBD2 matching over 15 bases. Germline values: CDR1 MNHEY, CDR2 SMNVEV (reference sequence). The CDR3 is 15 amino acids. V shed 5 bases, J shed 2 bases, and the junction held 1 base outside the gene matches. CDR3 in amino acids: CASSRTSGGAYEQYF. In DNA, the CDR3 is TGTGCCAGCAGTAGGACTAGCGGGGGGGCCTACGAGCAGTACTTC.

This clone was counted only a few times. J is TRBJ1-1 and V is TRBV29-1; 9 bases are a match to TRBD1. This CDR3 comprises 13 residues. Germline loops: CDR1 SQVTM, CDR2 ANQGSEA. V trimming: 2 bases; J trimming: 5 bases; junction bases outside the gene matches: 3. The CDR3 region has the DNA TGCAGCGTTGAAAAGACAGGGGGAACTGAAGCTTTCTTT. This encodes CSVEKTGGTEAFF. Full variable domain (outside the CDR3, taken from reference TRBV29-1 and TRBJ1-1): SAVISQKPSRDICQRGTSLTIQCQVDSQVTMMFWYRQQPGQSLTLIATANQGSEATYESGFVIDKFPISRPNLTFSTLTVSNMSPEDSSIYLCSVEKTGGTEAFFGQGTRLTVV.

The rearrangement uses TRBV29-1 and TRBJ1-4, with 7 bases that match TRBD1. CDR1 and CDR2 from the germline V gene are SQVTM and ANQGSEA. J lost 5 bases, V lost 4 bases, and 4 bases had no gene match. The CDR3 is made up of 13 amino acids. The CDR3 spells CSVGGQRNEKLFF. CDR3 nucleotides: TGCAGCGTTGGGGGACAGAGAAATGAAAAACTGTTTTTT.

The chain carries TRBV10-1 and TRBJ2-7; TRBD1 agrees at 10 bases. Per germline, CDR1 WNHNN and CDR2 SYGVQD (reference sequence). Trimming took 6 bases from V and 5 from J; bases not matched to a gene: 1. The CDR3 is 12 amino acids. The CDR3 nucleotides are TGCGCCAGCAGGGGGACAGGGGACGAGCAGTACTTC. It yields the protein CASRGTGDEQYF.

This chain joins TRBV10-2 and TRBJ1-2; unclear D gene. Trimming left V 2 bases short and J 5 bases short, with 9 bases between. CDR1 is WSHSY and CDR2 is SAAADI in the germline V gene. There are 13 residues in the CDR3. The CDR3 bases are TGCGCCAGCAGTGAGCCAGGACTTTATGGCTACACCTTC. Protein: CASSEPGLYGYTF.

V usage is TRBV25-1 and J usage is TRBJ2-5, with D possibly matching TRBD1 (6 bases). Trimming took off 3 bases at V and 1 base at J, with 12 bases between the two ends. The CDR3 has 15 residues. Germline V gene data show CDR1 as MGHDK and CDR2 as SYGVNS. Written as DNA, the CDR3 is TGTGCCAGCAGTGAGCGAACAGGGTCCCAAGAGACCCAGTACTTC. Amino acids: CASSERTGSQETQYF.

The chain combines TRBV15 with TRBJ2-5, with 8 bases fitting TRBD2. Trimming at V came to 1 base and at J to 5 bases, leaving 9 bases not matched to a gene. This CDR3 is built from 16 residues. Looked up from germline, CDR1 is LNHNV and CDR2 is YYDKDF (reference sequence). CDR3: CATSRGGSGAIETQYF. CDR3 DNA sequence: TGTGCCACCAGCAGAGGTGGTAGCGGGGCCATTGAGACCCAGTACTTC.

The chain combines TRBV7-9 with TRBJ1-1; 9 bases match TRBD1. Germline CDR1 reads SEHNR; CDR2 reads FQNEAQ (reference sequence). This CDR3 has 15 residues. V gave up 5 bases and J gave up 4 bases; unmatched junction bases: 8. This CDR3 reads CASSVTGGESTEAFF. As DNA, the CDR3 is TGTGCCAGCAGCGTTACAGGGGGCGAAAGCACTGAAGCTTTCTTT.

This sequence joins TRBV6-9 and TRBJ1-1, with D possibly being TRBD1 (6 bases). Germline V gene lookup returns CDR1 MNHGY and CDR2 SVAAGI. The CDR3 extends over 13 amino acids. The V end was cut by 7 bases, the J end by 1 base, with 10 bases between. The CDR3 region has the DNA TGTGCCAGCAACAGGACAGCGAACACTGAAGCTTTCTTT. Translated: CASNRTANTEAFF.

The chain couples TRBV25-1 to TRBJ2-6; D unresolved. Germline V gene sequence: CDR1 MGHDK, CDR2 SYGVNS. V shed 1 base and J shed 0 bases, with 4 bases lying between them. The CDR3 contains 15 residues. The CDR3 coding sequence is TGTGCCAGCAGTGAATCCGGCTCTGGGGCCAACGTCCTGACTTTC. Translation: CASSESGSGANVLTF.

In nucleotides, the CDR3 is TGTGCCAGCAGTCCAGCGGGGGGGCAGAAATGCTTCTTC. Its protein product is CASSPAGGQKCFF. The chain has TRBV27 and TRBJ2-1; 10 nucleotides align to TRBD2. The CDR3 is made up of 13 amino acids. With V trimmed by 5 bases and J by 16 bases, 11 bases remained unmatched. Germline lookup yields CDR1 MNHEY and CDR2 SMNVEV (reference sequence).

The V gene is TRBV27, the J gene TRBJ2-3; D possibly corresponds to TRBD1 (5 bases). The CDR3 is 15 residues long. Trimming stripped 1 base from V and 1 base from J, with 9 bases between. Germline V gene sequence: CDR1 MNHEY, CDR2 SMNVEV (reference sequence). This CDR3 is CASSLWGRGTDTQYF. CDR3 bases: TGTGCCAGCAGTTTATGGGGCAGGGGCACAGATACGCAGTATTTT.

This sequence joins TRBV23-1 and TRBJ2-3; weak D call: TRBD1 (5 bases). TRBV23-1 is identified as an open reading frame with a role that is uncertain. The CDR3 loop spans 18 amino acids. V shed 2 bases and J shed 2 bases, with 20 bases lying between them. The CDR3 region has the DNA TGCGCCAGCAGTCAACTCCCAGGGTGGGCCAAAGTCACAGATACGCAGTATTTT. This translates into CASSQLPGWAKVTDTQYF.

This chain connects TRBV6-5 to TRBJ2-5; no clear D. Trimming took 6 bases from V and 2 from J, leaving 7 bases between them. This CDR3 comprises 12 residues. In germline, CDR1 is MNHEY, CDR2 SVGAGI. CDR3 sequence: CASRTEQETQYF. The CDR3 DNA reads as TGTGCCAGCAGAACGGAGCAAGAGACCCAGTACTTC.